Listed here is a single TCR beta chain. Generated by immunoSEQ multiplex PCR, the TCRdb table keeps only in-frame clones and is missing some. The profile covers 300,000 to 500,000 clones, with nearly 90% appearing a single time and 2% to 2.5% taken by the ten largest. The CDR3 sequence is 15 residues long. Germline V gene sequence: CDR1 SGHKS, CDR2 YYEKEE (reference sequence). Deletions cut 1 base from V and 2 bases from J, with 13 bases between. These data are taken from a study of blood T cell repertoires in COVID-19. The overall study: In each case, the material was cDNA or gDNA derived from T cells, B-cell-depleted T cells, or PBMCs.

The genes are TRBV5-5 and TRBJ2-7, with D possibly being TRBD2 (7 bases). Sequencing used PBMCs or T cells enriched from blood (not recorded which). This TCR derives from a woman between 40 and 55 years old with acute COVID-19. The CDR3 DNA reads as TGTGCCAGCAGCTTGACGGGGGGCAGGGCCTACGAGCAGTACTTC. Residues: CASSLTGGRAYEQYF.